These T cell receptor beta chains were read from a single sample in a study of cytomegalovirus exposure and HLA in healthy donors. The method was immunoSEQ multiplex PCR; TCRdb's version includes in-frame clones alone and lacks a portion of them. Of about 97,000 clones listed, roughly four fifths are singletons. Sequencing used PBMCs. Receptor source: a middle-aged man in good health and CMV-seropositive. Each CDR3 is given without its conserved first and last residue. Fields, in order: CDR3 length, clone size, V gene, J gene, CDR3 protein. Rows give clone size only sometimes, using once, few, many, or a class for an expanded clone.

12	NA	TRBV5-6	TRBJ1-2	ASSLWGQIRGYT
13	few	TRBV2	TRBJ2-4	ASSGYGTEKNIQY
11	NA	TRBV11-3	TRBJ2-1	ASSQRQGNEQF
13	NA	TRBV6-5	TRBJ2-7	ATSTGQRLTYEQY
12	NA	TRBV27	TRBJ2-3	ASSIAGAGDTQY
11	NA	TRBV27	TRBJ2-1	ASSPGLAGEQF
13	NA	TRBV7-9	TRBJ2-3	ASSAGLAGTDTQY
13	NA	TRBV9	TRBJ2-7	ASSVTAGGIYEQY
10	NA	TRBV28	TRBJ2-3	ASSPYTDTQY
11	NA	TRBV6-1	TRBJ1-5	ASTIGQNQPQH
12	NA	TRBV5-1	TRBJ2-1	ASSWGTGGNEQF
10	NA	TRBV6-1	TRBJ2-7	ASSDVSYEQY
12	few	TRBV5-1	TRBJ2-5	ASSRGQARETQY
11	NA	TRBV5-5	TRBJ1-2	ASSHRDAAGYT
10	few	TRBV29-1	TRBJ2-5	STLAGEETQY
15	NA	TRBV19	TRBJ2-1	ASRPQSLAENYNEQF
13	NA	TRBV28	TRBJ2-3	ASHSGRALIDTQY
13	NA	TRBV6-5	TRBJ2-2	ASNPLAGNTGELF
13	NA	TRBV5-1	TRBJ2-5	ASSLGSAGSETQY
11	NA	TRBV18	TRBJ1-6	ASSPQGQAPLH
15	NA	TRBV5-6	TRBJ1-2	ASSSTPRTGVIYWIT
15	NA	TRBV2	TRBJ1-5	ASTLEGGVLRNQPQH
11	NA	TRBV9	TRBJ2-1	ASSVSGGNEQF
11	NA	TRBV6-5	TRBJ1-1	ASSYSRGTEAF
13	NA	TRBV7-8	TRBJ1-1	ASSLGKQGYTEAF
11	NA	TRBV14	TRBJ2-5	ASSRDRGETQY
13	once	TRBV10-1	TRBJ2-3	ASSEYTGRADTQY
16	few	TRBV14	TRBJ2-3	ASSQPSLAGGPTDTQY
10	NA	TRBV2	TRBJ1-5	ASSADREPQH
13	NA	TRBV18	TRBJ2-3	ASSRRQGAADTQY
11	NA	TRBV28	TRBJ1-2	ASSPQGYYGYT
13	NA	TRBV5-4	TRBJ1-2	ASRPDRGRNYGYT
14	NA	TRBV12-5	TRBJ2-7	ASGLSTSGRSYEQY
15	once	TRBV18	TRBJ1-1	ASSPFTGTDMNTEAF